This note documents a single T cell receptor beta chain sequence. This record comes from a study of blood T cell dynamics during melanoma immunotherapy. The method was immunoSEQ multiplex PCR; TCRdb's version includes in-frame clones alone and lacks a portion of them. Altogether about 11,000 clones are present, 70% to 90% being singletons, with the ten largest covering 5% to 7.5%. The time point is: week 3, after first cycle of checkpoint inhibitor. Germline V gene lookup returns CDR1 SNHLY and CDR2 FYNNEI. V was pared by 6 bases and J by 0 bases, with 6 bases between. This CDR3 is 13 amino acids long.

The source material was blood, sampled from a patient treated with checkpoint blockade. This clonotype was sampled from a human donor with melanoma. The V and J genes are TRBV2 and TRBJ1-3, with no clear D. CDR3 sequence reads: CASRWNSGNTIYF. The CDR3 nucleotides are TGTGCCAGCAGATGGAACTCTGGAAACACCATATATTTT.